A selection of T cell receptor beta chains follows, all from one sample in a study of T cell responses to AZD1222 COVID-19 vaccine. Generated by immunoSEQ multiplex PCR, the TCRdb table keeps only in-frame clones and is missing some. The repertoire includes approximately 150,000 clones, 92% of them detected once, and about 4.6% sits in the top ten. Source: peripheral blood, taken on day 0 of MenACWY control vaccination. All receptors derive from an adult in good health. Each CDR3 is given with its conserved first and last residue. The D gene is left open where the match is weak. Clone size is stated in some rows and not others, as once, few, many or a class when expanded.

cdr3_nt: TGTGCCAGCAGCCAACTTGATGGAGCCTACGAGCAGTACTTC
cdr3_aa: CASSQLDGAYEQYF
clone_size: -
j_call: TRBJ2-7
v_call: TRBV3-1/TRBV3-2
d_call: -

cdr3_nt: TGTGCCAGCAGGCTAGCGGGAGGGCCGGGCACCGGGGAGCTGTTTTTT
cdr3_aa: CASRLAGGPGTGELFF
clone_size: -
j_call: TRBJ2-2
v_call: TRBV7-2
d_call: TRBD2

cdr3_nt: TGTGCCAGCAGCCAACACCTTAGCACAGATACGCAGTATTTT
cdr3_aa: CASSQHLSTDTQYF
clone_size: -
j_call: TRBJ2-3
v_call: TRBV7-2
d_call: -

cdr3_nt: TGTGCCAGCAGTTCCTTCGGGAGCAATCAGCCCCAGCATTTT
cdr3_aa: CASSSFGSNQPQHF
clone_size: -
j_call: TRBJ1-5
v_call: TRBV28
d_call: -

cdr3_nt: TGTGCCAGCAGCTTTACAGGAATAGGATACTACAATGAGCAGTTCTTC
cdr3_aa: CASSFTGIGYYNEQFF
clone_size: -
j_call: TRBJ2-1
v_call: TRBV5-6
d_call: -

cdr3_nt: TGTGCCAGCAGTTTAGGGCTGTCCTACGAGCAGTACTTC
cdr3_aa: CASSLGLSYEQYF
clone_size: -
j_call: TRBJ2-7
v_call: TRBV27
d_call: -

cdr3_nt: TGCAGTGCTAGTCTGACAGGGGGGGGTCAGCCCCAGCATTTT
cdr3_aa: CSASLTGGGQPQHF
clone_size: -
j_call: TRBJ1-5
v_call: TRBV20-1
d_call: TRBD1

cdr3_nt: TGTGCCACGGGACAGGGCTGGGGCGTAGGCATGAACACTGAAGCTTTCTTT
cdr3_aa: CATGQGWGVGMNTEAFF
clone_size: -
j_call: TRBJ1-1
v_call: TRBV10-3
d_call: TRBD1

cdr3_nt: TGTGCCAGCAGCTTAGGTGGGACGGGGAACACTGAAGCTTTCTTT
cdr3_aa: CASSLGGTGNTEAFF
clone_size: once
j_call: TRBJ1-1
v_call: TRBV7-6
d_call: -

cdr3_nt: TGTGCCAGCAGCTTAGGGGACTTTGCGGGGGAGGCTAACTATGGCTACACCTTC
cdr3_aa: CASSLGDFAGEANYGYTF
clone_size: -
j_call: TRBJ1-2
v_call: TRBV7-8
d_call: -

cdr3_nt: TGTGCCAGCAGCCAAGATCGGGGGAAAGTTGGTGGCTACACCTTC
cdr3_aa: CASSQDRGKVGGYTF
clone_size: -
j_call: TRBJ1-2
v_call: TRBV3-1/TRBV3-2
d_call: -

cdr3_nt: TGTGCCAGCAGAAAACTGCCGGGACAGTCCTACGAGCAGTACTTC
cdr3_aa: CASRKLPGQSYEQYF
clone_size: -
j_call: TRBJ2-7
v_call: TRBV11-3
d_call: TRBD1

cdr3_nt: TGTGCCAGCAGTCCGCCCCCGGGACAGGGGACCCAGTACTTC
cdr3_aa: CASSPPPGQGTQYF
clone_size: -
j_call: TRBJ2-5
v_call: TRBV25-1
d_call: TRBD1

cdr3_nt: TGCGCCAGCAGCCAAGAACCCGGGGGCTTCGGTGGCTACACCTTC
cdr3_aa: CASSQEPGGFGGYTF
clone_size: -
j_call: TRBJ1-2
v_call: TRBV4-1
d_call: -

cdr3_nt: TGTGCCAGCAGCTTAGTCGACAGCTTGAACACTGAAGCTTTCTTT
cdr3_aa: CASSLVDSLNTEAFF
clone_size: once
j_call: TRBJ1-1
v_call: TRBV7-9
d_call: -

cdr3_nt: TGTGCCAGCAGCCAATACAGAGGGGAGGGATACGAGCAGTACTTC
cdr3_aa: CASSQYRGEGYEQYF
clone_size: few
j_call: TRBJ2-7
v_call: TRBV4-2
d_call: TRBD2

cdr3_nt: TGTGCCAGCATCCGCAGCGGGAGCCCCAGCACCGGGGAGCTGTTTTTT
cdr3_aa: CASIRSGSPSTGELFF
clone_size: -
j_call: TRBJ2-2
v_call: TRBV28
d_call: TRBD2

cdr3_nt: TGTGCCAGCTCTCCCGACCAGAACACTGAAGCTTTCTTT
cdr3_aa: CASSPDQNTEAFF
clone_size: -
j_call: TRBJ1-1
v_call: TRBV18
d_call: -

cdr3_nt: TGTGCCAGCAGCTTAGCGGGAGGGAACAATGAGCAGTTCTTC
cdr3_aa: CASSLAGGNNEQFF
clone_size: once
j_call: TRBJ2-1
v_call: TRBV11-2
d_call: TRBD2

cdr3_nt: TGCGCCAGCAGCCAAGGGGCTTTTGGGACAGGGAACTATGGCTACACCTTC
cdr3_aa: CASSQGAFGTGNYGYTF
clone_size: -
j_call: TRBJ1-2
v_call: TRBV4-1
d_call: TRBD1

cdr3_nt: TGTGCCAGCAGCCCGCAAGGTGAGCAGTTCTTC
cdr3_aa: CASSPQGEQFF
clone_size: -
j_call: TRBJ2-1
v_call: TRBV7-9
d_call: -

cdr3_nt: TGTGCCAGCAGCCCCTACCAATCAGGACAGGGGGCAGGTGAAAAACTGTTTTTT
cdr3_aa: CASSPYQSGQGAGEKLFF
clone_size: -
j_call: TRBJ1-4
v_call: TRBV9
d_call: TRBD1

cdr3_nt: TGCAGCGTTGACGTTGCGTCTAACTATGAGCAGTTCTTC
cdr3_aa: CSVDVASNYEQFF
clone_size: -
j_call: TRBJ2-1
v_call: TRBV29-1
d_call: -

cdr3_nt: TGTGCCAGCAGTGATCTGACTAGCGCGTCCGAGCAGTACTTC
cdr3_aa: CASSDLTSASEQYF
clone_size: -
j_call: TRBJ2-7
v_call: TRBV6-1
d_call: TRBD2

cdr3_nt: TGTGCCAGCACACAATTGGGGACGGCAAACTATGGCTACACCTTC
cdr3_aa: CASTQLGTANYGYTF
clone_size: -
j_call: TRBJ1-2
v_call: TRBV7-2
d_call: -

cdr3_nt: TGTGCCAGCAGCTTAGGGGGGGCTTCACCCCTCCACTTT
cdr3_aa: CASSLGGASPLHF
clone_size: -
j_call: TRBJ1-6
v_call: TRBV11-3
d_call: -

cdr3_nt: TGTGCCAGCAGCGTAGACCTCCTAGCGGGAGTTCTGAATGAGCAGTTCTTC
cdr3_aa: CASSVDLLAGVLNEQFF
clone_size: -
j_call: TRBJ2-1
v_call: TRBV9
d_call: TRBD2

cdr3_nt: TGTGCCAGCAGCGCGGGCCTTTCGAGGACAGATACGCAGTATTTT
cdr3_aa: CASSAGLSRTDTQYF
clone_size: -
j_call: TRBJ2-3
v_call: TRBV5-4
d_call: -

cdr3_nt: TGTGCCAGTAGTATAGATGGACAGGGCGGCTACACCTTC
cdr3_aa: CASSIDGQGGYTF
clone_size: -
j_call: TRBJ1-2
v_call: TRBV19
d_call: TRBD1